This TCR beta chain was identified during a study of technical replicates of blood from a handful of donors (dated by TCRdb to the late 2010s). This clone was seen once. What this receptor recognizes is not known. Base qualities are not recorded, but no much larger clone differs from it by a single base. The library was prepared using the immunoSEQ multiplex PCR assay. TCRdb holds this immuneACCESS table with in-frame rearrangements only. Some clones are missing; in checked studies, unresolved V genes explain under half, and the rest has no known cause. Counted in this sample were under 85,000 clones; approximately 83% of them appeared once. Approximately 5.4% of the sample is taken by the ten largest. Specimen: PBMCs. The sequence derives from a human donor in good health. Some clones in this sample may be carry-over from other donors' samples.

The CDR3 corresponds to CASSQDVAVTGELFF. In nucleotides, the sequence is TGCGCCAGCAGCCAAGATGTGGCGGTGACCGGGGAGCTGTTTTTT. This chain joins TRBV4-1 to TRBJ2-2; no D segment can be confidently identified. From the germline V gene, CDR1 is MGHRA and CDR2 is YSYEKL. Counted from cysteine to phenylalanine, this CDR3 has 15 amino acids. Only CDR3 DNA remains: 45 bases, in frame from the first base. V is cut by 0 bases and J by 5 bases, and the space between the germline ends is 10 bases.